This T cell receptor (beta chain) is from a study of early T cells in non-severe SARS-CoV-2 infection. In the study overall: With bulk RNA from unsorted whole blood as input, sequencing yielded unpaired chains. Whole-study findings and limits: VDJdb matching skewed toward anti-spike CD8 responses, missing private and CD4 specificities.

This clonotype turned up a few times. Its antigen remains unknown. Researchers tagged individual cDNA molecules with unique molecular identifiers. TCRdb redid the calling of the 5' RACE reads with MiXCR, one entry per CDR3 protein. The table lists tens of thousands of distinct CDR3 sequences, less than 7.5% of them singletons. The sequencing used whole blood, collected at baseline. This sequence originates from an adult who was a healthcare worker with PCR-confirmed SARS-CoV-2 infection or an uninfected control (not recorded which).

The CDR3 DNA reads TGTGCCAGCAGCTTTACAGGGGAAACCGGGGAGCTGTTTTTT. This sequence encodes CASSFTGETGELFF. V is TRBV7-9 and J is TRBJ2-2, with 7 bases matching TRBD1. Looked up from germline, CDR1 is SEHNR and CDR2 is FQNEAQ (reference sequence). This CDR3 is built from 14 residues. V gave up 3 bases and J gave up 5 bases; unmatched junction bases: 3. Variable domain in full (rest from reference TRBV7-9 and TRBJ2-2): DTGVSQNPRHKITKRGQNVTFRCDPISEHNRLYWYRQTLGQGPEFLTYFQNEAQLEKSRLLSDRFSAERPKGSFSTLEIQRTEQGDSAMYLCASSFTGETGELFFGEGSRLTVL.